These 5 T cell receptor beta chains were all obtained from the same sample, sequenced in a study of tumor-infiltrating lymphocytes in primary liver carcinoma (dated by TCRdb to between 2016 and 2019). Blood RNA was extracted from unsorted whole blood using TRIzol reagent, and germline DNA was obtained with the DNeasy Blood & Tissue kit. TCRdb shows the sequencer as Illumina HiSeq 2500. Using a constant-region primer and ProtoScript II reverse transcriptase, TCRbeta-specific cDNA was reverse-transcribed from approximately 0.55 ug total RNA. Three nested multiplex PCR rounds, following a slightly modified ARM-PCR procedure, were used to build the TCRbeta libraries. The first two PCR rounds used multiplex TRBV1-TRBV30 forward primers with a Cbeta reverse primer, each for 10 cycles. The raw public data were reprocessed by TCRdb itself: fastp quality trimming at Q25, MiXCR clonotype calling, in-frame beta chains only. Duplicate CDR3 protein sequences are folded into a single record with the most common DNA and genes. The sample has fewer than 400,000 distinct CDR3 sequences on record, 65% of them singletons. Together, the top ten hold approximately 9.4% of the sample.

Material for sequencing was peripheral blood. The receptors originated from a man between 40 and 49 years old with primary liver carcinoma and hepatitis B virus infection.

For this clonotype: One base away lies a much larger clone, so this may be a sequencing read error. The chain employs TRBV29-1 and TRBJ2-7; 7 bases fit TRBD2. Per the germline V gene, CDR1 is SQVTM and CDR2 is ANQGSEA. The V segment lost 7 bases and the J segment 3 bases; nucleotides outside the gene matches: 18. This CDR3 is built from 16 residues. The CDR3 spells CSGPGTNGRYYYEQYF. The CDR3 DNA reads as TGCAGCGGCCCCGGGACTAACGGGAGATACTACTACGAGCAGTACTTC.

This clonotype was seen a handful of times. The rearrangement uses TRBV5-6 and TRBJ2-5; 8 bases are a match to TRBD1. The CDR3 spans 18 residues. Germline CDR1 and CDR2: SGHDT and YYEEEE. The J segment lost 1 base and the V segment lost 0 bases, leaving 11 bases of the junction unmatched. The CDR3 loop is CASSLANRDRRLQETQYF. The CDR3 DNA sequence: TGTGCCAGCAGCTTGGCGAATAGGGACAGGAGGCTCCAAGAGACCCAGTACTTC.

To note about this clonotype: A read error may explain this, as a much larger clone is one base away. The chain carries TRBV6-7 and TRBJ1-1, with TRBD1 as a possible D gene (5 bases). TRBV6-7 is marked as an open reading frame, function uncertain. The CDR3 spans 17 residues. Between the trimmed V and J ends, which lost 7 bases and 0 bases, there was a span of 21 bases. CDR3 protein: CASTPWGGKTMNTEAFF. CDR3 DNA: TGTGCCAGCACCCCCTGGGGGGGTAAGACCATGAACACTGAAGCTTTCTTT.

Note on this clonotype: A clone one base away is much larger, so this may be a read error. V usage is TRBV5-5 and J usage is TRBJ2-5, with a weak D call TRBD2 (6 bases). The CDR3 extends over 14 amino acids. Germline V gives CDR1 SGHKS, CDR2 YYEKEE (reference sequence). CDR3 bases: TGTGCCAGCAGGTCCGGGACTGTACAAGAGGCCCAGTACTTC. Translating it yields CASRSGTVQEAQYF.

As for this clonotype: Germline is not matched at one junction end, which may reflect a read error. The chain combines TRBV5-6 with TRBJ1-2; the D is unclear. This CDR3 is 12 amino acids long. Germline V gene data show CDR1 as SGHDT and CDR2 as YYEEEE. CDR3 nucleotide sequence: TGTGCCAGCATCTTGCTTAACTATGGCTACACCTTC. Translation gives CASILLNYGYTF.